This entry lists 24 T cell receptor beta chains sequenced from one sample in a study of early T cells in non-severe SARS-CoV-2 infection. TCRdb reprocessed the 5' RACE reads via MiXCR and lists one record per CDR3 protein. Of nearly 70,000 distinct CDR3 sequences listed, roughly 4.8% are singletons. This sample comprised whole blood, obtained at baseline. These receptor sequences come from an adult who was a healthcare worker with PCR-confirmed SARS-CoV-2 infection or an uninfected control (not recorded which). The donor label of this sample is uncertain.

Ten or more counts support this clonotype. This chain joins TRBV4-2 and TRBJ1-6, with D perhaps matching TRBD1 (5 bases). This CDR3 comprises 17 residues. Trimming took off 5 bases at V and 8 bases at J, with 22 bases between the two ends. CDR1 LGHNA and CDR2 YNFKEQ come from the germline V gene. The DNA of the CDR3 is TGTGCCAGCAGCTTAACCTGGACACCCGGCTCCGATTCACCCCTCCACTTT. Protein product: CASSLTWTPGSDSPLHF.

The chain couples TRBV4-1 to TRBJ1-1, with D unclear. The CDR3 consists of 13 residues. V lost 4 bases, J lost 5 bases, and 11 bases lay in between. CDR1 is MGHRA, CDR2 YSYEKL, per germline. The CDR3 region has the DNA TGCGCCAGCAGCCGCCTGGCAAAGACTGAAGCTTTCTTT. It encodes CASSRLAKTEAFF.

This clonotype was counted a few times. The chain is built from TRBV12-3 or TRBV12-4 and TRBJ1-2, with D perhaps TRBD1 (6 bases). CDR3 length equals 14 residues. V dropped 4 bases and J dropped 8 bases, with 17 bases sitting between them. In nucleotides, the CDR3 is TGTGCCAGCAGTTCCCCCCCGGGGGCCGACGGCTACACCTTC. Translating it yields CASSSPPGADGYTF.

The rearrangement links TRBV7-9 to TRBJ2-7; D may be TRBD1 (6 bases). Trimming pared 0 bases from V and 7 bases from J, leaving 7 bases between. The CDR3 has 12 amino acids. The germline V gene encodes CDR1 SEHNR and CDR2 FQNEAQ (reference sequence). The CDR3 loop is CASSLAGTEQYF. The CDR3 DNA follows: TGTGCCAGCAGCTTAGCCGGGACAGAGCAGTACTTC.

This clonotype was recorded many times. The rearrangement uses TRBV29-1 and TRBJ2-1, with D perhaps TRBD2 (6 bases). Per the germline V gene, CDR1 is SQVTM and CDR2 is ANQGSEA. The CDR3 totals 13 residues. V was clipped by 3 bases and J by 0 bases, with 6 bases between them. The CDR3: CSVDGSSYNEQFF. The CDR3 coding sequence is TGCAGCGTTGACGGGAGCTCCTACAATGAGCAGTTCTTC.

This clonotype turned up a few times. The rearrangement uses TRBV30 and TRBJ2-7; 9 bases match TRBD1. The V and J ends lost 5 bases and 2 bases, in that order; junction bases with no gene match: 10. The CDR3 length is 15 residues. The germline V gene encodes CDR1 GTSNPN and CDR2 SVGIG (reference sequence). This CDR3 reads CAWGKPGQGPYEQYF. CDR3 sequence (DNA): TGTGCCTGGGGAAAGCCGGGACAGGGCCCCTACGAGCAGTACTTC.

This clonotype was detected ten times or more. The chain uses TRBV5-1 and TRBJ1-1; 7 bases map to TRBD1. The J segment lost 4 bases and the V segment lost 2 bases, leaving 5 bases of the junction unmatched. The length of the CDR3 is 14 residues. Germline CDR1 SGHRS, CDR2 YFSETQ. CDR3 DNA: TGCGCCAGCAGCTTCTACAGGGGAAGCACTGAAGCTTTCTTT. It specifies CASSFYRGSTEAFF.

The rearrangement joins TRBV18 to TRBJ1-3; D perhaps matches TRBD1 (5 bases). Germline CDR1 is KGHSH and CDR2 is LQKENI. Trimming took 3 bases from V and 0 from J, leaving 12 bases between them. The CDR3 extends over 16 amino acids. CDR3 amino acids: CASSPLPGRSGNTIYF. The CDR3 DNA reads TGTGCCAGCTCACCCCTACCGGGACGCTCTGGAAACACCATATATTTT.

There are many counts of this clonotype. This rearrangement joins TRBV7-2 to TRBJ2-7; the match to TRBD2 covers 10 bases. Unmatched junction bases numbered 17, after V lost 5 bases and J lost 4 bases. Per germline, CDR1 SGHTA and CDR2 FQGNSA. This CDR3 spans 18 amino acids. In DNA form, the CDR3 reads TGTGCCAGCAGCCCGCCGAAGTGGGAGCGGGGGGGAATGTACGAGCAGTACTTC. Its translation: CASSPPKWERGGMYEQYF.

The table lists this clonotype with a few counts. The CDR3: CASTLQGSEQYF. The CDR3 nucleotides read TGTGCCAGCACTCTACAGGGGTCCGAGCAGTACTTC. The chain carries TRBV12-3 or TRBV12-4 and TRBJ2-7; 7 positions match TRBD1. This CDR3 region has 12 residues. Trimming took 7 bases from V and 6 from J; bases not matched to a gene: 6.

The table lists this clonotype with a few counts. The CDR3 DNA sequence: TGTGCCAGCGTTCAGGGGGCCACTGAAGCTTTCTTT. This gives the protein CASVQGATEAFF. This chain connects TRBV12-3 or TRBV12-4 to TRBJ1-1, with 8 bases that match TRBD1. V trimming: 8 bases; J trimming: 4 bases; junction bases outside the gene matches: 3. The CDR3 spans 12 residues.

This clonotype has a count of ten or more. The genes are TRBV5-1 and TRBJ2-5; TRBD2 matches at 8 bases. This CDR3 is built from 16 residues. Germline V gene lookup returns CDR1 SGHRS and CDR2 YFSETQ. V was pared by 2 bases and J by 2 bases, with 8 bases of the junction left unmatched. CDR3 protein: CASSFPPGGGQETQYF. CDR3 nucleotide sequence: TGCGCCAGCAGCTTCCCCCCCGGGGGGGGACAAGAGACCCAGTACTTC.

In its sample, this clonotype was seen many times. This chain uses TRBV18 with TRBJ2-1; 7 positions match TRBD1. After removal of 3 bases from V and 5 bases from J, the junction contained 7 bases not matched to a gene. This CDR3 is built from 15 residues. Looked up from germline, CDR1 is KGHSH and CDR2 is LQKENI. The CDR3 coding sequence is TGTGCCAGCTCACCTCTGACAGGGATCGACAATGAGCAGTTCTTC. This gives the protein CASSPLTGIDNEQFF.

This clonotype was seen at least ten times. The chain links TRBV2 to TRBJ2-5, with D unclear. The CDR3 covers 15 residues. Trimming removed 1 base from V and 2 bases from J, with 11 bases in between. Germline loops: CDR1 SNHLY, CDR2 FYNNEI. This CDR3 is CASSEELGKQETQYF. The CDR3 DNA reads as TGTGCCAGCAGTGAAGAGTTGGGAAAACAAGAGACCCAGTACTTC.

This clonotype was detected only a few times. This chain joins TRBV20-1 and TRBJ2-1; D perhaps matches TRBD2 (7 bases). This CDR3 has 16 residues. CDR1 is DFQATT and CDR2 is SNEGSKA in the germline V gene (reference sequence). V lost 1 base and J 7 bases, leaving 20 bases between the germline ends. DNA of the CDR3: TGCAGTGCTAGAGTGGGACTTTTCGGGGGGCGAAATGAGCAGTTCTTC. Translated, it gives CSARVGLFGGRNEQFF.

This clonotype was detected a few times. V gene TRBV7-2 combines with J gene TRBJ1-6; D is ambiguous. Germline V CDR1 and CDR2: SGHTA, FQGNSA. Trimming cost V 3 bases and J 4 bases, with 10 bases left between them. CDR3 length equals 15 residues. CDR3 amino acids: CASSFAWEYNSPLHF. CDR3 sequence (DNA): TGTGCCAGCAGCTTTGCCTGGGAATATAATTCACCCCTCCACTTT.

Remarks on this clonotype: One base away lies a much larger clone, so this may be a sequencing read error. The chain links TRBV20-1 to TRBJ1-4, with 12 bases aligning to TRBD1. Germline V gives CDR1 DFQATT, CDR2 SNEGSKA (reference sequence). The CDR3 has 16 residues. This chain's CDR3 is CSAPGDRGRSNGKLFF. CDR3 in DNA: TGCAGTGCTCCTGGGGACAGGGGGCGTTCTAATGGAAAACTGTTTTTT.

The J gene is TRBJ2-7, the V gene TRBV5-4; 15 positions match TRBD2. This CDR3 spans 16 amino acids. Per germline, CDR1 SGHNT and CDR2 YYREEE (reference sequence). The J segment lost 3 bases and the V segment lost 3 bases, leaving 4 bases of the junction unmatched. CDR3 DNA sequence: TGTGCCAGCAGCTCAGGGACTAGCGGGGGGTACTACGAGCAGTACTTC. Its translation is CASSSGTSGGYYEQYF.

This clonotype has more than one count but fewer than ten. This chain links TRBV19 with TRBJ1-5; TRBD1 aligns across 7 bases. The CDR3 is 16 residues long. V was clipped by 4 bases and J by 6 bases; unmatched bases: 12. Germline lookup yields CDR1 LNHDA and CDR2 SQIVND (reference sequence). The DNA for the CDR3 is TGTGCCAGTAGTACCCGACAGGGAGGAGGGACTCAGCCCCAGCATTTT. Translating gives CASSTRQGGGTQPQHF.

A few counts support this clonotype. The chain is built from TRBV15 and TRBJ2-1; no clear D gene. Trimming stripped 6 bases from V and 9 bases from J, with 15 bases between. The CDR3 contains 13 residues. Germline V gene data show CDR1 as LNHNV and CDR2 as YYDKDF (reference sequence). The CDR3 protein is CATRGKRRAEQFF. CDR3 bases: TGTGCCACCAGGGGAAAGCGACGGGCTGAGCAGTTCTTC.

This clonotype was detected only a few times. The rearrangement links TRBV6-2 or TRBV6-3 to TRBJ2-6, with D perhaps given as TRBD1 or TRBD2 (5 bases each). The V end was cut by 7 bases, the J end by 9 bases, with 25 bases between. Germline V lookup: CDR1 MNHEY, CDR2 SVGEGT. This CDR3 spans 17 amino acids. The CDR3 DNA reads as TGTGCCAGCAATCTATACGGAATGGGGGAGAGAGACAACGTCCTGACTTTC. Protein sequence: CASNLYGMGERDNVLTF.

In its sample, this clonotype was seen many times. The rearrangement uses TRBV10-3 and TRBJ1-2, with a possible D match to TRBD1 (6 bases). The CDR3 consists of 12 residues. Looked up from germline, CDR1 is ENHRY and CDR2 is SYGVKD. Trimming left V 5 bases short and J 4 bases short, with 8 bases between. The CDR3 coding sequence is TGTGCCATCAGTCCGGACAGCTATGGCTACACCTTC. It encodes CAISPDSYGYTF.

This clonotype was counted at least ten times. The J gene is TRBJ1-2, the V gene TRBV12-3 or TRBV12-4, with a tentative D call TRBD1 (5 bases). Trimming removed 3 bases from V and 8 bases from J, with 13 bases in between. The CDR3 is 13 amino acids. In DNA form, the CDR3 reads TGTGCCAGCAGTTTTAGGCAGGGTGGAGGCTACACCTTC. Residues: CASSFRQGGGYTF.

The V gene is TRBV5-1, the J gene TRBJ2-6; D may match TRBD1 or TRBD2 (5 bases each). Trimming shortened V by 6 bases and J by 4 bases, and 38 bases separated the two germline ends. CDR3 length: 23 amino acids. CDR1 is SGHRS and CDR2 is YFSETQ in the germline V gene. The CDR3 protein is CASTLGGFYSRAGNLSGANVLTF. CDR3 DNA sequence: TGCGCCAGCACCCTTGGAGGTTTCTATTCCAGGGCAGGGAACCTTTCCGGGGCCAACGTCCTGACTTTC. Filled out from reference TRBV5-1 and TRBJ2-6, the complete variable domain reads KAGVTQTPRYLIKTRGQQVTLSCSPISGHRSVSWYQQTPGQGLQFLFEYFSETQRNKGNFPGRFSGRQFSNSRSEMNVSTLELGDSALYLCASTLGGFYSRAGNLSGANVLTFGAGSRLTVL.